Following are 17 T cell receptor beta chains from one sample sequenced in a study of OX40 agonist ivuxolimab in advanced cancers. Only in-frame clones appear in the TCRdb table, and some are missing; sequencing was by immunoSEQ multiplex PCR. This sample has roughly 48,000 clones; roughly 89% occur once, and the top ten carry roughly 28%. Sequencing was performed on CD4+ or CD8+ T cells sorted from blood, taken in a trial of the OX40 agonist ivuxolimab. Receptor source: an adult with an advanced solid tumor such as melanoma, head and neck, liver or kidney cancer.

This clone was recorded only once. V and J are TRBV4-1 and TRBJ2-7; D call uncertain. The CDR3 length is 14 residues. Looked up from germline, CDR1 is MGHRA and CDR2 is YSYEKL. The ends were cut back, 2 bases at V and 2 bases at J, with 10 bases in the middle. CDR3 coding DNA: TGCGCCAGCAGCCAATTCTTAGGGACCTACGAGCAGTACTTC. Its protein product is CASSQFLGTYEQYF.

The chain uses TRBV27 and TRBJ1-2; 7 positions match TRBD1. CDR1 and CDR2 from the germline V gene are MNHEY and SMNVEV (reference sequence). The CDR3 is made up of 14 amino acids. V shed 2 bases and J 6 bases; nucleotides not matched to a gene: 6. The CDR3 is CASSLGQDSNGYTF. The CDR3 nucleotides read TGTGCCAGCAGTTTAGGACAGGATAGCAATGGCTACACCTTC.

The chain is built from TRBV18 and TRBJ2-5; D ambiguous. The CDR3 sequence is 13 residues long. Germline V gives CDR1 KGHSH, CDR2 LQKENI. V gave up 3 bases and J gave up 3 bases, with 8 bases separating them. CDR3 DNA sequence: TGTGCCAGCTCACCGGACGGAGAAGAGACCCAGTACTTC. The encoded protein is CASSPDGEETQYF. Drawing the rest from reference TRBV18 and TRBJ2-5, the complete variable domain is NAGVMQNPRHLVRRRGQEARLRCSPMKGHSHVYWYRQLPEEGLKFMVYLQKENIIDESGMPKERFSAEFPKEGPSILRIQQVVRGDSAAYFCASSPDGEETQYFGPGTRLLVL.

V gene TRBV4-1 combines with J gene TRBJ1-4, with D perhaps matching TRBD1 (5 bases). This CDR3 comprises 15 residues. V was cut by 7 bases and J by 8 bases, with 20 bases left in between. Per the germline V gene, CDR1 is MGHRA and CDR2 is YSYEKL. CDR3 region: CASTPRRDSREKLFF. The CDR3 DNA is TGCGCCAGCACCCCCCGACGAGACAGTCGGGAAAAACTGTTTTTT.

V gene TRBV6-1 combines with J gene TRBJ2-7; TRBD1 or TRBD2 may be the D gene (5 bases each). CDR1 and CDR2 (germline): MNHNS, SASEGT. The V gene lost 2 bases and the J gene lost 3 bases, with 17 bases spanning the gap. This CDR3 spans 16 amino acids. As DNA, the CDR3 is TGTGCCAGCAGTGAATTCGGGGCCGAGGCTTACTACGAGCAGTACTTC. It specifies CASSEFGAEAYYEQYF.

The chain uses TRBV6-1 and TRBJ2-7, with 9 bases identical to TRBD1. Trimming at V came to 7 bases and at J to 0 bases, leaving 4 bases not matched to a gene. CDR1 is MNHNS and CDR2 is SASEGT in the germline V gene. The CDR3 loop spans 14 amino acids. The CDR3 sequence is CASILGQGSYEQYF. The CDR3 nucleotides read TGTGCCAGCATTCTGGGACAGGGCTCCTACGAGCAGTACTTC.

The gene calls are TRBV27 and TRBJ2-1; the D is unclear. The CDR3 length is 12 residues. Germline lookup yields CDR1 MNHEY and CDR2 SMNVEV (reference sequence). Trimming removed 2 bases from V and 8 bases from J, with 7 bases in between. This chain's CDR3 is CASSLGSHEQFF. CDR3 coding DNA: TGTGCCAGCAGTTTAGGGTCCCATGAGCAGTTCTTC.

The chain has TRBV11-2 and TRBJ2-2; possible D gene TRBD2, 5 bases. CDR3 length equals 15 residues. In germline, CDR1 is SGHAT, CDR2 FQNNGV. The V and J ends lost 1 base and 6 bases respectively, with 12 bases between them. In DNA, the CDR3 is TGTGCCAGCAGCTTAGTCACTTGGGGAGCCGGGGAGCTGTTTTTT. This codes for CASSLVTWGAGELFF.

This chain joins TRBV7-9 and TRBJ2-1; 11 nucleotides match TRBD2. Germline V CDR1 and CDR2: SEHNR, FQNEAQ (reference sequence). The V segment lost 0 bases and the J segment 7 bases; nucleotides outside the gene matches: 2. This CDR3 region has 15 residues. CDR3 sequence reads: CASSLALAGENEQFF. The CDR3 DNA follows: TGTGCCAGCAGCTTAGCACTAGCGGGGGAGAATGAGCAGTTCTTC.

The V and J genes are TRBV6-5 and TRBJ2-3; no clear D. Germline V gene data show CDR1 as MNHEY and CDR2 as SVGAGI. CDR3 size: 14 residues. V was shortened by 6 bases and J by 5 bases, with 15 bases between the two germline ends. The chain's CDR3 is CASSRPTLGDTQYF. In DNA, the CDR3 is TGTGCCAGCAGCCGGCCAACGCTGGGAGATACGCAGTATTTT.

CDR3 in amino acids: CASTPGGNLVTQYF. The CDR3 bases are TGTGCCAGCACCCCAGGGGGAAACCTAGTGACCCAGTACTTC. The chain recombines TRBV7-1 with TRBJ2-5, with 7 bases aligning to TRBD1. TRBV7-1 is flagged as an ORF with uncertain function. With 7 bases clipped from V and 7 bases from J, the junction kept 12 bases outside the gene matches. This CDR3 comprises 14 residues.

The chain joins TRBV19 to TRBJ2-1; TRBD2 agrees at 7 bases. The germline V gene encodes CDR1 LNHDA and CDR2 SQIVND (reference sequence). This CDR3 spans 14 amino acids. V lost 2 bases to trimming and J lost 4 bases; unmatched junction nucleotides: 2. The CDR3 sequence is CASSIHGGYNEQFF. The DNA of the CDR3 is TGTGCCAGTAGTATACACGGGGGGTACAATGAGCAGTTCTTC.

The J gene is TRBJ2-6, the V gene TRBV5-1; D gene ambiguous. V was cut by 4 bases and J by 0 bases, with 11 bases left in between. This CDR3 has 16 residues. Germline assignment: CDR1 SGHRS and CDR2 YFSETQ. The CDR3 DNA sequence: TGCGCCAGCAGCCCGGACCCCAGCTCTGGGGCCAACGTCCTGACTTTC. Amino acids: CASSPDPSSGANVLTF.

The chain carries TRBV7-3 and TRBJ2-1, with 12 nucleotides matching TRBD2. The CDR3 contains 15 residues. V shed 5 bases, J shed 8 bases, and the junction held 7 bases outside the gene matches. CDR1 SGHTA and CDR2 FQGTGA come from the germline V gene. In DNA, the CDR3 is TGTGCCAGCAGCCCAGGACTAGCGGGATTCGATGAGCAGTTCTTC. Its protein is CASSPGLAGFDEQFF.

The chain is built from TRBV27 and TRBJ2-5; unclear D gene. The CDR3 is made up of 18 amino acids. Germline CDR1 reads MNHEY; CDR2 reads SMNVEV (reference sequence). V gave up 6 bases and J gave up 2 bases, with 25 bases separating them. The CDR3, as DNA: TGTGCCAGCAGCCGCAAAAGTGCCGCGATAATGGTTCAAGAGACCCAGTACTTC. It encodes CASSRKSAAIMVQETQYF.

The J gene is TRBJ2-1, the V gene TRBV5-4, with 9 nucleotides matching TRBD1. CDR1 SGHNT and CDR2 YYREEE come from the germline V gene (reference sequence). The CDR3 spans 15 residues. J lost 8 bases, V lost 0 bases, and 6 bases had no gene match. The CDR3 region has the DNA TGTGCCAGCAGCTTGGCCGGGACAGGGTACGATGAGCAGTTCTTC. Its translation: CASSLAGTGYDEQFF.

This chain uses TRBV7-1 with TRBJ2-7; a weak D match, TRBD2 (5 bases). TRBV7-1 is treated as an ORF (open reading frame) with a function not yet certain. V dropped 4 bases and J dropped 0 bases, with 16 bases sitting between them. The CDR3 consists of 16 residues. The CDR3 region is CASSLDPSGYSYEQYF. CDR3 coding DNA: TGTGCCAGCAGCTTAGATCCGTCGGGATACTCCTACGAGCAGTACTTC.